Presented here are 22 T cell receptor beta chains from one specimen sequenced in a study of T cell repertoires in cytomegalovirus infection. TCRdb itself ran the reads through MiXCR, one entry per CDR3 protein. The table lists 400,000 or so distinct CDR3 sequences, roughly 30% of them singletons, with roughly 13% in the top ten. The specimen was PBMCs. These receptors were collected from a human donor in good health (CMV status not recorded). Some clones in this sample may be carry-over from other donors' samples.

This clonotype occurred once. The V gene is TRBV28, the J gene TRBJ2-5; TRBD1 aligns across 7 bases. The CDR3 sequence is 14 residues long. CDR1 is MDHEN and CDR2 is SYDVKM in the germline V gene. The V and J ends lost 7 bases and 6 bases, in that order; junction bases with no gene match: 11. The CDR3 region has the DNA TGTGCCAGCAACAGTGACAGGGTGATGAAGACCCAGTACTTC. Translation: CASNSDRVMKTQYF.

Only a few counts were recorded for this clonotype. The V gene is TRBV6-6, the J gene TRBJ1-5, with D perhaps matching TRBD1 (5 bases). V dropped 6 bases and J dropped 0 bases, with 15 bases sitting between them. The germline CDR1 and CDR2 sequences are MNHNY and SVGAGI (reference sequence). This CDR3 is 16 amino acids long. The DNA for the CDR3 is TGTGCCAGCAGCGCCCGACAGAGGAATAGCAATCAGCCCCAGCATTTT. Translation gives CASSARQRNSNQPQHF.

The V gene is TRBV11-2, the J gene TRBJ2-3; D is unclear. Germline V gene lookup returns CDR1 SGHAT and CDR2 FQNNGV. Trimming left V 5 bases short and J 2 bases short, with 11 bases between. This CDR3 comprises 14 residues. CDR3 residues: CASSPDGVTDTQYF. The CDR3 coding sequence is TGTGCCAGCAGCCCCGATGGGGTCACAGATACGCAGTATTTT.

The chain carries TRBV6-2 or TRBV6-3 and TRBJ1-5, with a weak D call TRBD1 (5 bases). Trimming cost V 5 bases and J 2 bases, with 19 bases left between them. Per germline, CDR1 MNHEY and CDR2 SVGEGT. CDR3 size: 17 residues. For the CDR3, the DNA is TGTGCCAGCAGTACAGATGACAGAAGCTACGGCAATCAGCCCCAGCATTTT. It translates to CASSTDDRSYGNQPQHF.

This clonotype showed up many times. This chain links TRBV7-9 with TRBJ2-3; possible D gene TRBD2, 6 bases. CDR1 and CDR2 (germline): SEHNR, FQNEAQ (reference sequence). The CDR3 length is 17 residues. Trimming stripped 4 bases from V and 3 bases from J, with 20 bases between. The CDR3 nucleotides are TGTGCCAGCAGCTCGGGGAGCGCGGGGCAACGAACAGATACGCAGTATTTT. It specifies CASSSGSAGQRTDTQYF.

In this sample, this clonotype turned up a few times. The chain has TRBV4-1 and TRBJ1-4; D call uncertain. The CDR3 loop spans 15 amino acids. With 1 base removed from V and 4 bases from J, the gap between germline ends came to 10 bases. Per germline, CDR1 MGHRA and CDR2 YSYEKL. CDR3 bases: TGCGCCAGCAGCCAAGTCGCCGGGAATAATGAAAAACTGTTTTTT. Translation gives CASSQVAGNNEKLFF.

This clonotype was counted only a few times. V is TRBV29-1 and J is TRBJ2-1; 7 nucleotides agree with TRBD1. The ends lost 2 bases at V and 6 bases at J; junction bases unmatched: 1. The germline CDR1 and CDR2 sequences are SQVTM and ANQGSEA. The CDR3 is 12 residues long. The CDR3 DNA follows: TGCAGCGTTGAAAACAGGGGCAATGAGCAGTTCTTC. It encodes CSVENRGNEQFF.

The V gene is TRBV12-3 or TRBV12-4, the J gene TRBJ1-2; 9 bases map to TRBD1. The CDR3 consists of 13 residues. V dropped 6 bases and J dropped 4; count of bases not matched to a gene: 3. CDR3 residues: CASRPGQGYGYTF. CDR3 coding DNA: TGTGCCAGCAGACCGGGACAGGGCTATGGCTACACCTTC.

The chain employs TRBV2 and TRBJ2-3, with D possibly called TRBD1 or TRBD2 (5 bases each). The V end was cut by 8 bases, the J end by 6 bases, with 15 bases between. This CDR3 spans 13 amino acids. Per germline, CDR1 SNHLY and CDR2 FYNNEI. For the CDR3, the DNA is TGTGCCAGCGAGCAGGGACGAGCGGATACGCAGTATTTT. Translating it yields CASEQGRADTQYF.

The chain employs TRBV5-6 and TRBJ2-7, with D perhaps given as TRBD1 or TRBD2 (5 bases each). Germline loops: CDR1 SGHDT, CDR2 YYEEEE. This CDR3 has 16 amino acids. Trimming took off 1 base at V and 1 base at J, with 15 bases between the two ends. DNA of the CDR3: TGTGCCAGCAGCTTGTTTCACGGGGCCGTATCCTACGAGCAGTACTTC. The encoded protein is CASSLFHGAVSYEQYF.

A few counts support this clonotype. The V gene is TRBV7-4, the J gene TRBJ2-7; 11 bases match TRBD2. The V and J ends lost 1 base and 3 bases, in that order; junction bases with no gene match: 5. CDR1 is SGHVT, CDR2 SQSDAQ, per germline. This CDR3 spans 16 amino acids. The CDR3 sequence is CASSLGRGLADYEQYF. The CDR3 DNA reads as TGTGCCAGCAGCTTAGGCCGGGGACTAGCGGACTACGAGCAGTACTTC. Based on the CDR3 plus reference TRBV7-4 and TRBJ2-7, the full variable domain is GAGVSQSPRYKVAKRGRDVALRCDSISGHVTLYWYRQTLGQGSEVLTYSQSDAQRDKSGRPSGRFSAERPERSVSTLKIQRTEQGDSAVYLCASSLGRGLADYEQYFGPGTRLTVT.

This clonotype was seen a handful of times. This chain uses TRBV6-1 with TRBJ1-5, with a tentative D call TRBD1 (5 bases). The CDR3 contains 13 residues. Germline CDR1 and CDR2: MNHNS and SASEGT. Trimming shortened V by 7 bases and J by 6 bases, and 13 bases separated the two germline ends. CDR3 amino acids: CASTPGGGQPQHF. CDR3 DNA: TGTGCCAGCACCCCTGGGGGGGGTCAGCCCCAGCATTTT.

This clonotype was observed a handful of times. The rearrangement joins TRBV10-2 to TRBJ1-6, with D tentatively TRBD1 (5 bases). Germline loops: CDR1 WSHSY, CDR2 SAAADI. The CDR3 contains 15 residues. V dropped 3 bases and J dropped 6 bases, with 12 bases sitting between them. The CDR3 reads CASSERAGTNSPLHF. Written as DNA, the CDR3 is TGCGCCAGCAGTGAACGGGCAGGGACTAATTCACCCCTCCACTTT.

A few counts support this clonotype. The V call is TRBV7-2, the J call TRBJ2-7, with 12 bases matching TRBD2. V shed 4 bases and J 3 bases; nucleotides not matched to a gene: 16. The CDR3 loop spans 19 amino acids. Germline assignment: CDR1 SGHTA and CDR2 FQGNSA. The CDR3 loop reads CASSSRILRTSGDIYEQYF. The DNA of the CDR3 is TGTGCCAGCAGCTCTAGAATACTTCGGACTAGCGGGGACATCTACGAGCAGTACTTC.

CDR3 nucleotides: TGTGCCAGCAGCTCGCAGGGAGGCCTCTCACCCCTCCACTTT. Protein: CASSSQGGLSPLHF. The V call is TRBV7-9, the J call TRBJ1-6, with a tentative D call TRBD1 (5 bases). The germline gives CDR1 SEHNR, CDR2 FQNEAQ (reference sequence). This CDR3 contains 14 residues. Trimming removed 4 bases at V and 10 bases at J, with 14 bases between.

This clonotype was found many times. The V call is TRBV5-4, the J call TRBJ2-5; 7 bases line up with TRBD2. The junction had 5 bases not matched to a gene; V was cut back by 1 base and J by 5 bases. This CDR3 region has 14 residues. Germline V gene data show CDR1 as SGHNT and CDR2 as YYREEE (reference sequence). The CDR3 DNA is TGTGCCAGCAGCTTGTCTAGGGGAGGGGAGACCCAGTACTTC. This encodes CASSLSRGGETQYF.

The chain has TRBV19 and TRBJ2-1; maybe TRBD1 (5 bases). CDR3 length: 15 residues. V lost 2 bases and J lost 6, with 14 bases in between. The V gene's germline CDR1 is LNHDA and CDR2 SQIVND (reference sequence). The CDR3 DNA follows: TGTGCCAGTAGTATACAGGGAAGGCTGGTCAATGAGCAGTTCTTC. Amino acids: CASSIQGRLVNEQFF. Full variable domain (outside the CDR3, taken from reference TRBV19 and TRBJ2-1): DGGITQSPKYLFRKEGQNVTLSCEQNLNHDAMYWYRQDPGQGLRLIYYSQIVNDFQKGDIAEGYSVSREKKESFPLTVTSAQKNPTAFYLCASSIQGRLVNEQFFGPGTRLTVL.

This clonotype was found a few times. The chain carries TRBV4-1 and TRBJ2-7; 10 bases map to TRBD2. From germline, CDR1 is MGHRA and CDR2 YSYEKL. The V segment lost 3 bases and the J segment 6 bases; nucleotides outside the gene matches: 8. The CDR3 contains 15 residues. CDR3 DNA sequence: TGCGCCAGCAGCCATTATGAGCGGGGGGGCGGCGAGCAGTACTTC. Translation gives CASSHYERGGGEQYF.

In its sample, this clonotype was seen many times. This chain joins TRBV7-8 and TRBJ2-3, with 9 bases fitting TRBD1. The J segment lost 4 bases and the V segment lost 4 bases, leaving 9 bases of the junction unmatched. Germline V CDR1 and CDR2: SGHVS, FQNEAQ. CDR3 size: 16 residues. The CDR3 nucleotides read TGTGCCAGCAGCTCAATCATGGGACAGGGCCCAGATACGCAGTATTTT. Its protein product is CASSSIMGQGPDTQYF.

The rearrangement uses TRBV6-1 and TRBJ2-7; 10 nucleotides match TRBD1. The V gene's germline CDR1 is MNHNS and CDR2 SASEGT. The CDR3 loop spans 15 amino acids. With V trimmed by 5 bases and J by 2 bases, 6 bases remained unmatched. The CDR3 loop reads CASSFPDRGPYEQYF. The CDR3 DNA sequence: TGTGCCAGCAGTTTCCCAGACAGGGGGCCCTACGAGCAGTACTTC.

This chain joins TRBV15 and TRBJ2-7; 7 nucleotides match TRBD1. CDR3 length: 11 amino acids. Germline CDR1 reads LNHNV; CDR2 reads YYDKDF (reference sequence). J gave up 6 bases and V 8 bases, and 4 bases lay outside the gene matches. The CDR3 loop reads CATSQGIEQYF. Written as DNA, the CDR3 is TGTGCCACCTCACAGGGGATCGAGCAGTACTTC.

The rearrangement joins TRBV4-3 to TRBJ1-3; TRBD1 might be the D (6 bases). Germline values: CDR1 LGHNA, CDR2 YSLEER. CDR3 length equals 15 residues. The germline V and J ends were trimmed by 0 bases and 8 bases, with 14 bases remaining between them. Here the CDR3 DNA reads TGCGCCAGCAGCCAAGAGGGGGCCCGTACCGACACCATATATTTT. It yields the protein CASSQEGARTDTIYF.